The 22 T cell receptor beta chains given below trace back to one sample, sequenced in a study of tumor and adjacent non-tumor tissue in lung cancer. No cell sorting was done before RNA was extracted from the tissue. Three rounds of nested PCR, following a modified ARM-PCR protocol, produced the TCRbeta library. MiXCR, applied by TCRdb to the multiplex PCR reads, yields one record per CDR3 protein. The table lists roughly 220,000 distinct CDR3 sequences, 70% to 75% of them singletons. Sample: lung tumor tissue. These receptors were collected from a man aged 55 to 70 with non-small cell lung cancer.

V usage is TRBV20-1 and J usage is TRBJ1-5; D unresolved. This CDR3 has 14 residues. Germline lookup yields CDR1 DFQATT and CDR2 SNEGSKA (reference sequence). V was pared by 2 bases and J by 2 bases, with 10 bases between. The CDR3 DNA reads as TGCAGTGCTAGAAAGGGTGGGGGCAATCAGCCCCAGCATTTT. As protein: CSARKGGGNQPQHF.

With respect to this clonotype: Just one base apart from a much larger clone, this may be a read error. The chain carries TRBV6-5 and TRBJ1-2; D is unclear. Trimming cost V 3 bases and J 0 bases, with 14 bases left between them. This CDR3 contains 16 residues. The germline V gene encodes CDR1 MNHEY and CDR2 SVGAGI. The chain's CDR3 is CASSYSSSRTNYGYTF. CDR3 bases: TGTGCCAGCAGTTATAGTTCCAGCAGAACTAACTATGGCTACACCTTC.

A remark on this clonotype: The CDR3 end shows no conserved phenylalanine or tryptophan, and so a read error is likely. The chain links TRBV6-1 to TRBJ1-5; 8 nucleotides match TRBD1. Germline CDR1 and CDR2: MNHNS and SASEGT. CDR3 size: 15 residues. The V gene end was trimmed by 5 bases and the J gene end by 4 bases; junction bases not matched to a gene: 7. The CDR3 region has the DNA TGTGCCAGCAGTTCGGACAGGGTATGTAATCAGCCCCAGCATGTT. This sequence encodes CASSSDRVCNQPQHV.

Concerning this clonotype: This could be a read error, since a much larger clone is one nucleotide away. V and J are TRBV7-9 and TRBJ2-1; D possibly corresponds to TRBD1 (5 bases). Germline V gene data show CDR1 as SEHNR and CDR2 as FQNEAQ (reference sequence). This CDR3 spans 19 amino acids. V was trimmed by 1 base and J by 0 bases, leaving 19 bases between them. The CDR3 DNA follows: TGTGCCAGCAGCTTAGATGGCAGGGATGGCCGCTACTCCTACAATGAGCAGTTCTTC. Its translation: CASSLDGRDGRYSYNEQFF.

In its sample, this clonotype was seen a few times. The chain employs TRBV20-1 and TRBJ2-7; a weak D match, TRBD2 (5 bases). The CDR3 is 13 residues long. Per germline, CDR1 DFQATT and CDR2 SNEGSKA (reference sequence). Between the trimmed V and J ends, which lost 2 bases and 2 bases, there was a span of 10 bases. CDR3 loop: CSARQAGAYEQYF. CDR3 coding DNA: TGCAGTGCTAGACAGGCCGGGGCCTACGAGCAGTACTTC.

Worth noting for this clonotype: This sequence may be a read error, since a much larger clone differs from it by one base. The V and J genes are TRBV29-1 and TRBJ2-1; a weak D match, TRBD1 (5 bases). Trimming took off 8 bases at V and 9 bases at J, with 23 bases between the two ends. The germline gives CDR1 SQVTM, CDR2 ANQGSEA. The length of the CDR3 is 14 residues. The CDR3: CSFGRDMGQSEQFF. The DNA for the CDR3 is TGCAGCTTTGGACGAGACATGGGGCAGAGTGAGCAGTTCTTC.

On this clonotype: As the CDR3 is not closed by the conserved phenylalanine or tryptophan, this likely results from a read error. This chain links TRBV29-1 with TRBJ2-5, with D perhaps TRBD1 or TRBD2 (6 bases each). V lost 3 bases and J lost 6, with 17 bases in between. CDR1 and CDR2 (germline): SQVTM, ANQGSEA. This CDR3 is 14 amino acids long. CDR3 protein: CSVEPPGEVKTQYL. DNA of the CDR3: TGCAGCGTTGAGCCGCCAGGGGAGGTCAAGACCCAGTACCTC.

This clonotype was found once. Compared with germline, one end of the junction differs, possibly owing to a read error. This chain uses TRBV4-2 with TRBJ2-3, with 9 positions matching TRBD2. The CDR3 is made up of 19 amino acids. Germline V CDR1 and CDR2: LGHNA, YNFKEQ. The CDR3 coding sequence is TGTGCCAGCAGCCAAGATCCCCTAGCGGGATCCCTCGGCACAGATACGCACTATTTT. Residues: CASSQDPLAGSLGTDTHYF.

The chain links TRBV6-1 to TRBJ2-2; no reliable D call. Germline values: CDR1 MNHNS, CDR2 SASEGT. Trimming cost V 10 bases and J 6 bases, with 18 bases left between them. The CDR3 runs 14 residues. This chain's CDR3 is CAIRPAPNAGELFF. CDR3 in DNA: TGTGCCATCCGGCCAGCGCCTAACGCCGGGGAGCTGTTTTTT.

As to this clonotype: An end of the junction does not agree with germline; a read error may underlie this. The chain links TRBV20-1 to TRBJ1-6; 7 bases line up with TRBD1. The CDR3 has 14 amino acids. Germline CDR1 and CDR2: DFQATT and SNEGSKA (reference sequence). The CDR3 sequence: CSATMGQYNLPLHF. The CDR3 DNA sequence: TGCAGTGCTACCATGGGACAGTATAATTTACCCCTCCACTTT.

As to this clonotype: A much bigger clone sits one base away, suggesting this may be a read error. V usage is TRBV20-1 and J usage is TRBJ2-3, with TRBD1 matching over 9 bases. The V gene's germline CDR1 is DFQATT and CDR2 SNEGSKA (reference sequence). The CDR3 has 15 residues. This chain's CDR3 is CSASGGDRVADRQYF. The CDR3 bases are TGCAGTGCTAGTGGGGGGGACAGGGTGGCAGATAGGCAGTATTTT.

This clonotype was recorded at least ten times. This chain links TRBV4-1 with TRBJ1-1, with D possibly TRBD1 on 5 matching bases. Germline lookup yields CDR1 MGHRA and CDR2 YSYEKL. This CDR3 is built from 13 residues. Trimming shortened V by 0 bases and J by 11 bases, and 13 bases separated the two germline ends. In DNA, the CDR3 is TGCGCCAGCAGCCAAGACCAGGGACGTATCGCTTTCTTT. It yields the protein CASSQDQGRIAFF.

As regards this clonotype: Possible read error: a much larger clone is one base away. The chain links TRBV4-2 to TRBJ1-5; no clear D gene. The CDR3 is 14 amino acids. Germline V gene data show CDR1 as LGHNA and CDR2 as YNFKEQ. CDR3 coding DNA: TGTGTCAGCAGCCAAGATGACGGGAATCAGCCCCAGCATTTT. This sequence encodes CVSSQDDGNQPQHF.

CDR3 coding DNA: TGTGCCAGCAGTATACGGACGTCATTGGTGTCACCCCTCCACTTT. It translates to CASSIRTSLVSPLHF. The chain has TRBV6-2 or TRBV6-3 and TRBJ1-6, with D unresolved. Per germline, CDR1 MNHEY and CDR2 SVGEGT. Deletions cut 5 bases from V and 10 bases from J, with 18 bases between. There are 15 residues in the CDR3.

The chain has TRBV28 and TRBJ2-7; 8 nucleotides line up with TRBD1. V was clipped by 7 bases and J by 4 bases; unmatched bases: 9. The length of the CDR3 is 14 residues. Germline CDR1 is MDHEN and CDR2 is SYDVKM. CDR3 bases: TGTGCCAGCACCTCAAGGCAGGGGGCTTACGAGCAGTACTTC. Amino acid sequence: CASTSRQGAYEQYF.

With regard to this clonotype: A much more abundant neighbour one base away suggests this may be a read error. J is TRBJ2-5 and V is TRBV29-1, with a weak D call TRBD2 (6 bases). The CDR3 sequence is 12 residues long. Per germline, CDR1 SQVTM and CDR2 ANQGSEA. The CDR3 spells CSFRTIQETQHF. Here the CDR3 DNA reads TGCAGCTTCCGGACTATTCAAGAGACCCAGCACTTC.

The V call is TRBV5-6, the J call TRBJ1-5; the D gene is possibly TRBD1 (5 bases). The CDR3 has 15 amino acids. V was pared by 5 bases and J by 1 base, with 13 bases between. The germline V gene has CDR1 SGHDT and CDR2 YYEEEE. In DNA form, the CDR3 reads TGTGCCAGCAGTTCGGGAGCAGGGAGCAATCAGCCCCAGCATTTT. Translated: CASSSGAGSNQPQHF.

This clonotype was recorded many times. CDR3 DNA sequence: TGTGCCAGCAGTTTTCTAATCGGGGTCGGCTATGGCTACACCTTC. This codes for CASSFLIGVGYGYTF. The chain joins TRBV12-3 or TRBV12-4 to TRBJ1-2; D ambiguous. The CDR3 totals 15 residues. V was pared by 3 bases and J by 4 bases, with 15 bases between.

The CDR3 bases are TGTGCCAGCTCACCAGGACAGAATCAGCCCCAGCATTTT. It translates to CASSPGQNQPQHF. The chain is built from TRBV18 and TRBJ1-5, with a possible D match to TRBD1 (6 bases). Germline V lookup: CDR1 KGHSH, CDR2 LQKENI. Trimming pared 2 bases from V and 4 bases from J, leaving 6 bases between. The CDR3 contains 13 residues.

This clonotype appeared a single time. An end of the junction does not agree with germline; a read error may underlie this. The chain couples TRBV29-1 to TRBJ1-5, with unresolved D. The germline gives CDR1 SQVTM, CDR2 ANQGSEA. This CDR3 has 15 residues. CDR3 protein: CSVALLEGGNQSQHF. As DNA, the CDR3 is TGCAGCGTGGCACTTCTGGAAGGAGGCAATCAGTCCCAGCATTTT.

On this clonotype: The junction departs from the called germline gene at one end, perhaps through a read error. The chain links TRBV6-5 to TRBJ2-7; D is tentatively TRBD1 or TRBD2 (5 bases each). The CDR3 covers 15 residues. The germline V gene encodes CDR1 MNHEY and CDR2 SVGAGI. Here the CDR3 DNA reads TGTTCCAGCGGCAATGGGGGTGTCACTCACTACGAGCAGTACTTC. Amino acid sequence: CSSGNGGVTHYEQYF.

A word on this clonotype: The junction differs from germline at one of its ends, possibly a read error. The rearrangement uses TRBV6-5 and TRBJ2-7; 9 bases are shared with TRBD2. The CDR3 is 16 amino acids. The V gene's germline CDR1 is MNHEY and CDR2 SVGAGI. The DNA of the CDR3 is TGTGCCAGCAGTTACTCGTCTAGCGGGGTGACCTACAAGCAGTACTTC. Protein sequence: CASSYSSSGVTYKQYF.